The T cell receptor beta chain under discussion was sequenced for a study of T cell responses to AZD1222 COVID-19 vaccine. Whole-study results and caveats: No repertoire was sampled before or during the peak T cell response, only after it. Increases in Spike-specific TCR breadth and depth were seen after two AZD1222 doses. Clonal diversity may have been underestimated in mostly white British donors.

Libraries were prepared by immunoSEQ multiplex PCR; TCRdb keeps only in-frame clonotypes and omits some of them. The repertoire holds about 75,000 clones, with roughly 84% as singletons. Timing groups of about 4 and about 12 weeks for second doses were pooled. Between the trimmed V and J ends, which lost 8 bases and 0 bases, there was a span of 14 bases. The CDR3 is 14 amino acids. Germline CDR1 and CDR2: SQVTM and ANQGSEA. On this clone: The antigen is unknown.

This TCR was sampled from an adult who received the AZD1222 COVID-19 vaccine. The sample here was peripheral blood, taken 28 days after the second AZD1222 dose. V gene TRBV29-1 combines with J gene TRBJ2-1; D is possibly TRBD2 (6 bases). CDR3 amino acids: CSLRRGSSYNEQFF. For the CDR3, the DNA is TGCAGCCTCCGACGGGGGAGCTCCTACAATGAGCAGTTCTTC.